This is a list of T cell receptor beta chains from one sample in a study of T-cell reconstitution after alpha-beta-depleted transplantation in children. TCRdb ran MiXCR on the PCR reads and lists one entry per CDR3 protein. The sample lists under 400,000 distinct CDR3 sequences; around 25% were seen once. The specimen was PBMCs, mostly from graft donor cells, collected 180 days after TCRalphabeta/CD19-depleted stem cell transplant. Every receptor here comes from a male patient between 5 and 17 years old who had a stem cell transplant for acute lymphoblastic leukemia, so the T cells may come from the graft donor. Each CDR3 is given with its conserved first and last residue. The order of the fields is J gene, clone size, D gene, V gene, CDR3 DNA, CDR3 protein. A D gene is named only where the DNA matches it firmly. Clone size appears in some rows only: once, few, many, or a class for an expanded clone.

J: TRBJ2-2; size: NA; D: TRBD2; V: TRBV5-5; DNA: TGTGCCAGCAGCCCTCTAGCGGGGGGCCCGAACACCGGGGAGCTGTTTTTT; CDR3: CASSPLAGGPNTGELFF
J: TRBJ1-3; size: NA; D: NA; V: TRBV18; DNA: TGTGCCAGCTCACCACTGAGACAGTTGCAACTTAGCTCTAAAGCTGGAAACACCATATATTTT; CDR3: CASSPLRQLQLSSKAGNTIYF
J: TRBJ2-5; size: NA; D: NA; V: TRBV28; DNA: TGTGCCAGCGCGAGTTTCAAAGAGACCCAGTACTTC; CDR3: CASASFKETQYF
J: TRBJ2-1; size: NA; D: TRBD2; V: TRBV7-9; DNA: TGTGCCAGCAGCTCCCTACTAGCGGGAGGGCCCCACAATGAGCAGTTCTTC; CDR3: CASSSLLAGGPHNEQFF
J: TRBJ2-1; size: NA; D: NA; V: TRBV27; DNA: TGTGCCAGCAGTTTATCAGCCCACAGGTACAATGAGCAGTTCTTC; CDR3: CASSLSAHRYNEQFF
J: TRBJ2-7; size: many; D: NA; V: TRBV7-6; DNA: TGTGCCAGCAGCGGACAGTCCTACGAGCAGTACTTC; CDR3: CASSGQSYEQYF
J: TRBJ2-6; size: NA; D: NA; V: TRBV4-1; DNA: TGCGCCAGCAGGTCCCAGGGGGGACAGATTAGCTCTGGGGCCAACGTCCTGACTTTC; CDR3: CASRSQGGQISSGANVLTF
J: TRBJ1-2; size: many; D: NA; V: TRBV5-1; DNA: TGCGCCAGCAGCTTGGTGGCAGGGGCTAAAGGCTACACCTTC; CDR3: CASSLVAGAKGYTF
J: TRBJ2-7; size: NA; D: NA; V: TRBV6-1; DNA: TGTGCCAGCAGACTAGGACCCTTGGGTGAGCAGTACTTC; CDR3: CASRLGPLGEQYF
J: TRBJ1-1; size: NA; D: NA; V: TRBV9; DNA: TGTGCCAGCAGCGTAGGCCACGACGCAGGGAACACTGAAGCTTTCTTT; CDR3: CASSVGHDAGNTEAFF
J: TRBJ2-7; size: NA; D: TRBD2; V: TRBV9; DNA: TGTGCCAGCAGCGACCGGGACTACTCCTACGAGCAGTACTTC; CDR3: CASSDRDYSYEQYF
J: TRBJ1-4; size: NA; D: TRBD1; V: TRBV20-1; DNA: TGCAGTGCTAGAGATCGACAGGGTTTTGAAAAACTGTTTTTT; CDR3: CSARDRQGFEKLFF
J: TRBJ2-7; size: few; D: TRBD2; V: TRBV20-1; DNA: TGCAGTGCTAGAGGCGGACTAGCGGTGTTCTACGAGCAGTACTTC; CDR3: CSARGGLAVFYEQYF
J: TRBJ1-5; size: NA; D: TRBD1; V: TRBV12-3/TRBV12-4; DNA: TGTGCCAGCAGACAGGGACAGGGCAATCAGCCCCAGCATTTT; CDR3: CASRQGQGNQPQHF
J: TRBJ2-3; size: NA; D: TRBD2; V: TRBV11-1; DNA: TGTGCCAGCAGCTTAGGGGGACTAGCGGGAGATGGACACACAGATACGCAGTATTTT; CDR3: CASSLGGLAGDGHTDTQYF
J: TRBJ2-1; size: NA; D: TRBD2; V: TRBV12-3/TRBV12-4; DNA: TGTGCCAGCAGTTATAGCGGGAGCGATGAGCAGTTCTTC; CDR3: CASSYSGSDEQFF
J: TRBJ2-5; size: NA; D: NA; V: TRBV5-8; DNA: TGTGCCAGCAGCTTAGGAGGGGGCATCAAAAAGACCCAGTACTTC; CDR3: CASSLGGGIKKTQYF
J: TRBJ2-2; size: NA; D: TRBD1; V: TRBV27; DNA: TGTGCCAGCAGTTTTCAGGGACAGGGGAGGATTCCCACCGGGGAGCTGTTTTTT; CDR3: CASSFQGQGRIPTGELFF
J: TRBJ2-3; size: once; D: TRBD2; V: TRBV28; DNA: TGTGCCAGCAGTTTTGGGGCGGGAGGCCGCCTTAGCACAGATACGCAGTATTTT; CDR3: CASSFGAGGRLSTDTQYF
J: TRBJ2-7; size: many; D: NA; V: TRBV27; DNA: TGTGCCAGCAGTGACGACGTCTCCTACGAGCAGTACTTC; CDR3: CASSDDVSYEQYF
J: TRBJ2-7; size: few; D: TRBD2; V: TRBV20-1; DNA: TGCAGTGGAGCCATCTTGGCGGGAGATGGGTACGAGCAGTACTTC; CDR3: CSGAILAGDGYEQYF
J: TRBJ2-7; size: few; D: TRBD2; V: TRBV6-1; DNA: TGTGCCAGCTCAACGGGGGGGAGGAGCTCCTACGAGCAGTACTTC; CDR3: CASSTGGRSSYEQYF
J: TRBJ2-2; size: many; D: TRBD1; V: TRBV7-6; DNA: TGTGCCAGCAGCCCCCGGACAGGAACGGGGACCGGGGAGCTGTTTTTT; CDR3: CASSPRTGTGTGELFF
J: TRBJ1-3; size: few; D: NA; V: TRBV5-1; DNA: TGCGCCAGCAGCAAACGCGGACTGAAGACCATATATTTT; CDR3: CASSKRGLKTIYF
J: TRBJ1-1; size: NA; D: NA; V: TRBV5-1; DNA: TGCGCCAGCAGCTTGAGCAGGGGCACTGAAGCTTTCTTT; CDR3: CASSLSRGTEAFF
J: TRBJ2-1; size: few; D: NA; V: TRBV12-3/TRBV12-4; DNA: TGTGCCAGCAGTTTCCCCCCACCAGGGTACAATGAGCAGTTCTTC; CDR3: CASSFPPPGYNEQFF
J: TRBJ2-1; size: NA; D: TRBD2; V: TRBV20-1; DNA: TGCAGTGCTAGGCGGGAGGTCTCCTACAATGAGCAGTTCTTC; CDR3: CSARREVSYNEQFF
J: TRBJ2-7; size: few; D: NA; V: TRBV6-2/TRBV6-3; DNA: TGTGCCAGCAGTTACTCTGGCGGTATGTACTTC; CDR3: CASSYSGGMYF
J: TRBJ2-7; size: few; D: NA; V: TRBV20-1; DNA: TGCAGTGCTAGGCAGGGTTACTCCTACGAGCAGTACTTC; CDR3: CSARQGYSYEQYF
J: TRBJ1-3; size: once; D: TRBD1; V: TRBV19; DNA: TGTGCCAGTAGGGGACAGGGAACGGCTGGAAACACCATATATTTT; CDR3: CASRGQGTAGNTIYF
J: TRBJ2-1; size: NA; D: TRBD2; V: TRBV7-3; DNA: TGTGCCAGCAGCTTAATCGGTTCTAGCGGGAGTGGCGGCTACAATGAGCAGTTCTTC; CDR3: CASSLIGSSGSGGYNEQFF
J: TRBJ2-1; size: NA; D: NA; V: TRBV7-3; DNA: TGTGCCAGCAGCTCCGTTACTTATAATGAGCAGTTCTTC; CDR3: CASSSVTYNEQFF
J: TRBJ2-1; size: NA; D: NA; V: TRBV5-1; DNA: TGCGCCAGCAGCTTGCGACAGGACAATGAGCGGTTCTTC; CDR3: CASSLRQDNERFF
J: TRBJ1-1; size: NA; D: TRBD1; V: TRBV7-2; DNA: TGTGCCAGCAGCTTTATGTATCTTGGACAGGGGAACACTGAAGCTTTCTTT; CDR3: CASSFMYLGQGNTEAFF
J: TRBJ2-1; size: NA; D: TRBD2; V: TRBV12-3/TRBV12-4; DNA: TGTGCCAGCAGTTTCGTAGCAGGACTAGGTGGGAATGAGCAGTTCTTC; CDR3: CASSFVAGLGGNEQFF
J: TRBJ2-2; size: NA; D: NA; V: TRBV10-1; DNA: TGCGCCAGCAGTATCGACACCGGGGAGCTGTTTTTT; CDR3: CASSIDTGELFF
J: TRBJ1-2; size: NA; D: TRBD1; V: TRBV12-3/TRBV12-4; DNA: TGTGCCAGCAGGAAGGACAGGGTTCAAGGGGGCTACACCTTC; CDR3: CASRKDRVQGGYTF
J: TRBJ1-1; size: NA; D: NA; V: TRBV19; DNA: TGTGCCAGTAGTATAGAGGGCAGGGGAAACGCTGAAGCTTTCTTT; CDR3: CASSIEGRGNAEAFF
J: TRBJ2-3; size: NA; D: TRBD2; V: TRBV5-1; DNA: TGCGCCAGCAGCTTGAAGACTAGCGCCTATAGTACAGATACGCAGTATTTT; CDR3: CASSLKTSAYSTDTQYF
J: TRBJ2-2; size: few; D: TRBD2; V: TRBV20-1; DNA: TGCAGTGCTAAGCCCCCCACTAGCGTCCACACCGGGGAGCTGTTTTTT; CDR3: CSAKPPTSVHTGELFF
J: TRBJ2-4; size: few; D: NA; V: TRBV7-9; DNA: TGTGCCAGCAGCCCGACAGCCCGAGTAGCCAAAAACATTCAGTACTTC; CDR3: CASSPTARVAKNIQYF
J: TRBJ1-2; size: few; D: NA; V: TRBV7-9; DNA: TGTGCCAGCAGCCATTCACAGGGTTTAGGCGATGGCTACACCTTC; CDR3: CASSHSQGLGDGYTF
J: TRBJ1-2; size: few; D: TRBD1; V: TRBV7-9; DNA: TGTGCCAGCAGCTTAGAAACGGACAGGTTCCACTTC; CDR3: CASSLETDRFHF